This record covers a single TCR beta chain. This clonotype was seen a handful of times. Which antigen it targets is not known. No much larger clonotype is one base removed from it; base qualities were not supplied. Based on the germline V gene (reference sequence), the CDR1 and CDR2 sequences are LNHDA and SQIVND. The CDR3 sequence holds 16 residues, the cysteine and phenylalanine included. Here the CDR3 DNA is all that survives: 48 bases in frame from base 1. V is cut back by 8 bases and J by 5 bases, with 10 bases in the junction unmatched. The TCR beta CDR3 regions were amplified from the RNA transcripts. The first round of RT-PCR for the TCR CDR3 was performed with the HTBI primer set and the Qiagen OneStep RT-PCR kit. Libraries were constructed in a second round of multiplex PCR, after which size selection and purification were performed. The libraries were sequenced on an Illumina HiSeq2000 using paired-end 100 bp reads. In the paper's pipeline: SOAPnuke was used to process the raw data, removing reads that contained adapters or uncalled bases, had a mean Phred below 15, or lacked an exact match to the constant primer or identifier. COPE v1.2.5 was used to merge the high-quality paired reads, and each unique nucleotide sequence was defined as a clonotype. MiTCR v1.1 was used to align clonotypes to the IMGT TRBV, TRBD and TRBJ reference segments. Only V-J combinations with frequency above 0.0001, covering 99% to 99.2% of repertoires, were analysed. The TCS score was defined as the ratio of F50 (clonal expansion) to E x V (chaos), calculated using BLOSUM62-based TCRdist between CDR3 peptides within each V-J. Welch's t-statistics and random forest reduced just over 500 V-J features to roughly 13, which were used in a naive Bayes classifier (R e1071). The public reads were quality trimmed at Q25 with fastp and then assembled into clones with MiXCR by TCRdb, keeping productive beta chains. Entries are consolidated by CDR3 protein sequence, retaining the most common genes and DNA. For this entry, the V and J calls and clone size follow TCRdb and not the study's own pipeline. The sample includes about 560,000 distinct CDR3 sequences, with 15% to 20% observed a single time. More than 15% of the sample goes to the ten largest clones.

Stable Graves' hyperthyroidism was defined as the absence of progression to ophthalmopathy over 18 months of follow-up. Hyperthyroidism patients were aged 18 to 65 years and newly diagnosed, with disease duration of less than 2 months. Patients with uncontrolled infections, other autoimmune diseases, pregnancy or lactation were excluded. Diagnoses relied on clinical symptoms, serum thyroxine and TRAb, thyroid ultrasound and orbital computed tomography. Ficoll-Paque density gradient centrifugation was used to isolate PBMCs from approximately 10 ml of fresh peripheral blood. Total RNA was extracted with Trizol reagent, and quality was checked on an Agilent 2100 Bioanalyzer. The source of the sample is a study of T cells in Graves' hyperthyroidism and ophthalmopathy (dated by TCRdb to about 2019). Broadly, across the study: Peripheral blood was collected at initial diagnosis, before any treatment. Thyroid tissue and blood T-cell repertoires from six Graves' hyperthyroidism patients were also compared in the study. For training and testing, the 100 patients in the discovery cohort were randomly divided in a 7:3 ratio. According to the paper, TCR Vbeta CDR3 sequencing was carried out on some 130 peripheral blood samples, which came from some 41 ophthalmopathy, 75 to 80 hyperthyroidism and approximately 17 progressor patients. Following sampling, methimazole starting at 30 mg daily was given to hyperthyroidism patients, and high-dose intravenous methylprednisolone was given to ophthalmopathy patients. To identify TCR V-J signatures that set the groups apart, the researchers used a discovery cohort of 100 or so patients, made up of roughly 45 with Graves' ophthalmopathy and some 56 with stable Graves' hyperthyroidism. Prospective prediction of ophthalmopathy was tested in an independent validation cohort consisting of 18 to 20 hyperthyroidism patients and more than 15 patients who later progressed to ophthalmopathy. Paper-wide results and their limitations: During validation, the model predicted progression to ophthalmopathy a median of around six months ahead of onset, with around 65% sensitivity and 72.22% specificity. Most expanded thyroid clonotypes (frequency above 0.001) were also detected in blood, a finding suggesting that blood repertoires may reflect thyroid immune responses. A 13 V-J signature model separated ophthalmopathy from stable hyperthyroidism, with approximately 86% sensitivity and about 81% specificity in cross-validation and 80%/75% in testing. Sample size was not statistically predetermined, and blinding of investigators to group allocation was not performed.

This receptor was identified in a woman between 18 and 29 years old with Graves' hyperthyroidism. Sequences were obtained from blood. The rearranged chain carries TRBV19 and TRBJ2-1; 12 junctional bases match TRBD2. The nucleotide sequence reads TGTGCCAGTCGACATTACGGACTAGCGGGAAACAATGAGCAGTTCTTC. This translates into CASRHYGLAGNNEQFF.